This T cell receptor (beta chain) stems from a study of blood T cell repertoires in COVID-19 (dated by TCRdb to 2018 to 2021). As for the study more broadly: Collaborator samples came from the United States, Italy and Spain and covered acute and convalescent phases of COVID-19. The material from the prospective study consisted of cDNA or gDNA derived from T cells, B-cell-depleted T cells, or PBMCs. Subjects who had been exposed to COVID-19, were actively infected with it, or had recovered from it provided the deeply sampled blood TCRbeta repertoires that made up the dataset. A freely available public database, intended as a resource for researchers studying the immune response to SARS-CoV-2, is where the repertoires were released. Samples were obtained from the ongoing ImmuneRACE study (first 160 participants) and from 1,200 or so subjects provided by 6 global collaborators. A de-identified subject ID, COVID-19 status, age in years and sex were almost always included in the sample metadata. HLA class I and class II types, where available, came from metadata supplied by the sample provider rather than from assay-based typing. The research as a whole found: Clinical and demographic metadata were provided uncurated, with the amount varying by source and participant.

At one collaborating source in Seattle, patients were enrolled during active infection and were followed longitudinally through the course of disease. Each collaborating institution followed its own protocols to collect whole blood in K2EDTA tubes. Collaborator samples were shipped for TCRbeta analysis as frozen whole blood, isolated PBMCs, or DNA extracted from either sample type. This clone was detected only once. Its specific antigen is unknown. No much larger clone exists at a distance of one base, and base qualities are not known. The V end loses 3 bases and the J end loses 1 base, and a stretch of 19 bases separates them. The cysteine opens and the phenylalanine closes a CDR3 of 17 amino acids. The read is trimmed to its CDR3 DNA, 51 bases read in frame from base 1. From the germline V gene (reference sequence), CDR1 is DFQATT and CDR2 is SNEGSKA. TCRbeta CDR3 regions were amplified from genomic DNA by means of the immunoSEQ Assay, a bias-controlled multiplex PCR. The study's processing was this. The number of nucleated cells in each sample was estimated by amplification of reference gene primers within the assay. To quantify the absolute abundance of each unique TCRbeta CDR3 rearrangement, sequence reads were collapsed and filtered. For each sample, productive Simpson clonality was calculated as the square root of Simpson's diversity index across productive rearrangements. The immuneACCESS repertoire file appears here via TCRdb, limited to in-frame rearrangements. These files lack a portion of the clones; in checked studies, under half of the deficit traces to unresolved V genes, and the cause of the others is not known. V and J calls plus clone size are reproduced from that table; the DNA served to infer D and trimming. Across this sample there are around 200,000 clones, with about 85% seen only once. The top ten hold around 15% of the sample.

The chain is made from TRBV20-1 and TRBJ1-5; the D segment cannot be called with confidence. The TCR comes from a woman aged 70 to 79 with COVID-19, enrolled during active disease. Material for sequencing was peripheral blood. CDR3 loop: CSASGYSEVESNQPQHF. The DNA is as follows: TGCAGTGCTAGTGGGTACTCGGAGGTGGAAAGCAATCAGCCCCAGCATTTT.